This entry describes one T cell receptor beta chain. The CDR3 length is 13 residues. Trimming took off 0 bases at V and 4 bases at J, with 7 bases between the two ends. Germline assignment: CDR1 SGHNT and CDR2 YYREEE (reference sequence). This entry belongs to a study of regulatory T cells in long-lasting Graves disease. Study-wide context: Persistent cases took antithyroid drugs over 5 years and stayed TSH receptor antibody positive.

Time point given: persistent/refractory GD, antithyroid drugs over 5 years with positive TRAb. The TCR library used RNA extracted from PBMCs. According to the study, TCR beta libraries were built with iRepertoire HTBI primers and CDR3-region Arm-PCR. In TCRdb, the multiplex PCR reads were re-called with MiXCR into one record per CDR3 protein. The data show roughly 400,000 distinct CDR3 sequences, with around 21% seen just once and around 20% held by the top ten. This rearrangement joins TRBV5-4 to TRBJ2-5; D is ambiguous. The sequenced sample was peripheral blood mononuclear cells (PBMCs), obtained when the disease was refractory, from a patient treated with antithyroid drugs. This sequence was found in a female donor with Graves disease. The CDR3 DNA reads TGTGCCAGCAGCTTGGATCTGAGAGAGACCCAGTACTTC. Amino acid sequence: CASSLDLRETQYF.